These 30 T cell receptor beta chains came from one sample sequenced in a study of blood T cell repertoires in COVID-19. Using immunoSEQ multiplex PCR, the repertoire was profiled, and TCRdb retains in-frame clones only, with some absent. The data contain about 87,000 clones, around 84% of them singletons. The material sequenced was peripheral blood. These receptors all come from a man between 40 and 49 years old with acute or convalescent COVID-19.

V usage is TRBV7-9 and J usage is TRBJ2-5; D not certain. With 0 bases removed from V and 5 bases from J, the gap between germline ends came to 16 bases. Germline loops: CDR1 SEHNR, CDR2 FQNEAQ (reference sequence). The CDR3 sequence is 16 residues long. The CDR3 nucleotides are TGTGCCAGCAGCTTAGCGAGCCAGCGTTGGTGGGAGACCCAGTACTTC. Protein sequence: CASSLASQRWWETQYF.

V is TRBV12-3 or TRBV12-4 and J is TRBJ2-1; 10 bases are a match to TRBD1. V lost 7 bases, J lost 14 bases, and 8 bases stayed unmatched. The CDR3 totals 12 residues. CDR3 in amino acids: CASTRDRGREFF. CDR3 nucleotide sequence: TGTGCCAGCACCCGCGACAGGGGGCGGGAGTTCTTC.

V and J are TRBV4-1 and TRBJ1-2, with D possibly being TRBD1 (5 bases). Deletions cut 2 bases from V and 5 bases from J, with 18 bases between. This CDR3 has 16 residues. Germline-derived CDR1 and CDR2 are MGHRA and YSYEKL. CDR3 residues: CASSQPDSGPRYGYTF. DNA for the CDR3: TGCGCCAGCAGCCAACCCGACAGTGGGCCTAGGTATGGCTACACCTTC.

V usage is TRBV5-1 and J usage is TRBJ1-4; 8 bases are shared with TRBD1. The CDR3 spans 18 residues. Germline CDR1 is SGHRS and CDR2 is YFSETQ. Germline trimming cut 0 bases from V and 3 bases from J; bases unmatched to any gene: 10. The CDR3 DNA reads TGCGCCAGCAGCTTGGTGTCGACAGGGGCTCGATCTAATGAAAAACTGTTTTTT. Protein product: CASSLVSTGARSNEKLFF.

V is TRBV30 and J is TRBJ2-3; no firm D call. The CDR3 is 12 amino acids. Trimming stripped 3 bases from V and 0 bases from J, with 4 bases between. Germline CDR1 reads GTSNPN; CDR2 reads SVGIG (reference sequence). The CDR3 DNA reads TGTGCCTGGAGGCGAAGCACAGATACGCAGTATTTT. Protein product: CAWRRSTDTQYF.

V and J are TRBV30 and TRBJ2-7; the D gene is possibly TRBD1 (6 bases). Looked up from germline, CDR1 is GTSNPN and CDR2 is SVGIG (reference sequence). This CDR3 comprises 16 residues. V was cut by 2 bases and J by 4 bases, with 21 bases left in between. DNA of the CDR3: TGTGCCTGGAGTCTAAGGGCGACAGGATCTAGGTACGAGCAGTACTTC. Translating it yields CAWSLRATGSRYEQYF.

The CDR3 sequence is CASSPWGGDDTQYF. The CDR3 DNA reads as TGTGCCAGCAGCCCCTGGGGGGGGGATGATACGCAGTATTTT. V and J are TRBV4-2 and TRBJ2-3, with 7 bases that match TRBD2. Unmatched junction bases numbered 7, after V lost 4 bases and J lost 6 bases. The CDR3 length is 14 residues. CDR1 and CDR2 from the germline V gene are LGHNA and YNFKEQ.

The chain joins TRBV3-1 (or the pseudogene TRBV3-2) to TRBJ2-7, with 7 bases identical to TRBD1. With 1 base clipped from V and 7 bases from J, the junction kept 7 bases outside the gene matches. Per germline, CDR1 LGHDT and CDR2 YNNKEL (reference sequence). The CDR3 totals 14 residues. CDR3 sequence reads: CASSQVSAGGEQYF. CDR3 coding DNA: TGTGCCAGCAGCCAAGTTTCGGCAGGGGGTGAGCAGTACTTC.

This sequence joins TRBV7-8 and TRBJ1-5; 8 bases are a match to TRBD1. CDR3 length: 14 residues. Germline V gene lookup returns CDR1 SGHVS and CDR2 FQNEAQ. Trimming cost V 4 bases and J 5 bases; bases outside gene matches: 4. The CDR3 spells CASSSNRGYQPQHF. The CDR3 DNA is TGTGCCAGCAGCTCCAACAGGGGGTATCAGCCCCAGCATTTT.

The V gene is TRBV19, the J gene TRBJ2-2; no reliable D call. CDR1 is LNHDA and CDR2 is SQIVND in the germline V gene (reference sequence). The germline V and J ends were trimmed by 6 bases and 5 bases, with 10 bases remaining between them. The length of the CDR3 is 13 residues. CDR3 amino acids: CASRPPGTGELFF. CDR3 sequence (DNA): TGTGCCAGTAGACCGCCCGGTACCGGGGAGCTGTTTTTT.

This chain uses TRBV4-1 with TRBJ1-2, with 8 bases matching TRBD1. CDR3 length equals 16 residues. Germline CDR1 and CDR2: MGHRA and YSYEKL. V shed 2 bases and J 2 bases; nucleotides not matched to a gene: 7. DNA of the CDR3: TGCGCCAGCAGCCAACCTCGACAGGGGAACAACTATGGCTACACCTTC. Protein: CASSQPRQGNNYGYTF.

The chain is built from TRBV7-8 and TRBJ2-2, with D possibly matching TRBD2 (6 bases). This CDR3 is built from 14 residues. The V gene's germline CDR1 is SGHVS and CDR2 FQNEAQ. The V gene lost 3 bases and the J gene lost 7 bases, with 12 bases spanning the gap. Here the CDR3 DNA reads TGTGCCAGCAGCTTTTTAGCGACTAGCGGGGAGCTGTTTTTT. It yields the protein CASSFLATSGELFF.

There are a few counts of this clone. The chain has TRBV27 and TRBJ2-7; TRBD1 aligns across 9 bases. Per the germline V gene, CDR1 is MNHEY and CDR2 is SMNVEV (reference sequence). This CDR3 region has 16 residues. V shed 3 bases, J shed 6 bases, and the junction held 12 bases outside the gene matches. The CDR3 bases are TGTGCCAGCAGTTTCTTATCCGGGACAGGGTATAGCGAGCAGTACTTC. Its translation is CASSFLSGTGYSEQYF.

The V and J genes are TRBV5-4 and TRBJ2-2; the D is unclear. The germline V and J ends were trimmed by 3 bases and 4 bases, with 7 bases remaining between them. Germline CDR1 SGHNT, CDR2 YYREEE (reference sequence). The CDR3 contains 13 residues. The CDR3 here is CASSSYGTGELFF. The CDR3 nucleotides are TGTGCCAGCAGCTCCTATGGCACCGGGGAGCTGTTTTTT.

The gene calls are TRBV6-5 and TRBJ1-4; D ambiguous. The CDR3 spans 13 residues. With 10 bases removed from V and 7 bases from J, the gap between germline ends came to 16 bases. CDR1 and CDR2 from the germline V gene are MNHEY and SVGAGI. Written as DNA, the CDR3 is TGTGCCACCTCGAGAGGGCTTGGTGAAAAACTGTTTTTT. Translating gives CATSRGLGEKLFF.

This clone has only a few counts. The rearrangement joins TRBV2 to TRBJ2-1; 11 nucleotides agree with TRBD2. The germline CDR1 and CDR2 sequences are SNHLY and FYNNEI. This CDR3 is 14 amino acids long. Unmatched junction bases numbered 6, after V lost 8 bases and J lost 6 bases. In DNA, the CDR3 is TGTGCCAGCCGTAGCGGGAGGGCCGGCAATGAGCAGTTCTTC. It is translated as CASRSGRAGNEQFF.

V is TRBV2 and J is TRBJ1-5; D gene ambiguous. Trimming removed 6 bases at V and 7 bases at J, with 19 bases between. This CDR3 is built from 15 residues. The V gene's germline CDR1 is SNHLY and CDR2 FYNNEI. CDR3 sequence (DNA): TGTGCCAGCAGCGAATCTCGACAACTAGAACAGCCCCAGCATTTT. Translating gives CASSESRQLEQPQHF.

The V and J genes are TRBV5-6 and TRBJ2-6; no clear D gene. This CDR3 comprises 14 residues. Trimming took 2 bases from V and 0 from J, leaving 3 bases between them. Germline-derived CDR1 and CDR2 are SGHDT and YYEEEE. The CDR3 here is CASSFSSGANVLTF. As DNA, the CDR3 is TGTGCCAGCAGCTTCAGCTCTGGGGCCAACGTCCTGACTTTC.

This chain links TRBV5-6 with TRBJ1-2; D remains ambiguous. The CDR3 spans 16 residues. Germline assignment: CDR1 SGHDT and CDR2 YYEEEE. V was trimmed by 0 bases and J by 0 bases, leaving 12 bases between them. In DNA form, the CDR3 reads TGTGCCAGCAGCTTGGGGCCACCCGAAGCTAACTATGGCTACACCTTC. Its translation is CASSLGPPEANYGYTF.

The CDR3, as DNA: TGTGCCAGCAGCTTAGAGATGGGGACAGTAAATGAAAAACTGTTTTTT. Its translation: CASSLEMGTVNEKLFF. The chain has TRBV11-2 and TRBJ1-4; 7 nucleotides line up with TRBD1. The V segment lost 0 bases and the J segment 5 bases; nucleotides outside the gene matches: 6. CDR1 and CDR2 (germline): SGHAT, FQNNGV. The CDR3 has 16 amino acids.

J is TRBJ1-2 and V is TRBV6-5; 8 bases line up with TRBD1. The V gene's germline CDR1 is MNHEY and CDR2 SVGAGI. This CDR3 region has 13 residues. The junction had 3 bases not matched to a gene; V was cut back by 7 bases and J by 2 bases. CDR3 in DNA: TGTGCCAGCACCCGGACAGGGAACTATGGCTACACCTTC. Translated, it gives CASTRTGNYGYTF.

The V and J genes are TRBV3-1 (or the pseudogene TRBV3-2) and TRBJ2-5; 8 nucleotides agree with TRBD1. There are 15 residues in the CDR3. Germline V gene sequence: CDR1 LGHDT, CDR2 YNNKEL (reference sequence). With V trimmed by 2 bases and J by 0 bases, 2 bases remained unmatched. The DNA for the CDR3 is TGTGCCAGCAGCCAAAAGGACAGGGACCAAGAGACCCAGTACTTC. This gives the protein CASSQKDRDQETQYF.

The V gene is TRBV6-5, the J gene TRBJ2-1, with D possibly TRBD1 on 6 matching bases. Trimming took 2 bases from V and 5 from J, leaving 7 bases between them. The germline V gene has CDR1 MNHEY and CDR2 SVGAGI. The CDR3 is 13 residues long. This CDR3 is CASSYRDNNEQFF. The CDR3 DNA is TGTGCCAGCAGTTACCGGGACAACAATGAGCAGTTCTTC.

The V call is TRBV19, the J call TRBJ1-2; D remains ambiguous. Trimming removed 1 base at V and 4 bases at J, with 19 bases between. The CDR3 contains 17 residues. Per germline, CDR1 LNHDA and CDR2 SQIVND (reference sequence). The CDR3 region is CASSIAGRGFSGYGYTF. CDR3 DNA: TGTGCCAGTAGTATAGCCGGGCGGGGTTTCTCCGGCTATGGCTACACCTTC.

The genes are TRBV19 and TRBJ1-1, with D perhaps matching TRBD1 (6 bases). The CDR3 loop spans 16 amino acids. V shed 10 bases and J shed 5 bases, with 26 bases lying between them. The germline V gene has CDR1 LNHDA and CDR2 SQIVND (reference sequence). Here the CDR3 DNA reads TGTGCCACCACCTCCGGGACACTCCAGATTAGGACTGAAGCTTTCTTT. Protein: CATTSGTLQIRTEAFF.

The CDR3 reads CASSPGDTTEAFF. In DNA form, the CDR3 reads TGTGCCAGCTCACCCGGGGACACCACTGAAGCTTTCTTT. The chain employs TRBV18 and TRBJ1-1; possibly TRBD1 for D (6 bases). V was clipped by 3 bases and J by 4 bases, with 9 bases between them. Germline assignment: CDR1 KGHSH and CDR2 LQKENI. The CDR3 contains 13 residues.

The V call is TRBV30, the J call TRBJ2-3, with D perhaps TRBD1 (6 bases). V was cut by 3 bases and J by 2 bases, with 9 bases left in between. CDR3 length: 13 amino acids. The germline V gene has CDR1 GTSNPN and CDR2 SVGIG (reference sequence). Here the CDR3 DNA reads TGTGCCTGGAGCCAGGGGTCCACAGATACGCAGTATTTT. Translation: CAWSQGSTDTQYF.

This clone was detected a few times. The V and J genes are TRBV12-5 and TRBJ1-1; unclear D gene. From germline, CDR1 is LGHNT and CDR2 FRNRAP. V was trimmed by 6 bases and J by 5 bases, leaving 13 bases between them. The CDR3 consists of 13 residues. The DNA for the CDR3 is TGTGCTAGTGGGCCAAGTCCGGGGACTGAAGCTTTCTTT. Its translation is CASGPSPGTEAFF.

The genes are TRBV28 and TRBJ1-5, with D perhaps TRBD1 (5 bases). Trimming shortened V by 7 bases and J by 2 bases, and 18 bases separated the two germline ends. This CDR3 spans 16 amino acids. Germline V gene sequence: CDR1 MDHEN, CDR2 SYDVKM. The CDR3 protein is CASKGQIMLGNQPQHF. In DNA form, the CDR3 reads TGTGCCAGCAAAGGACAAATAATGTTGGGCAATCAGCCCCAGCATTTT. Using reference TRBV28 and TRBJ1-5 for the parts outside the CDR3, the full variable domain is DVKVTQSSRYLVKRTGEKVFLECVQDMDHENMFWYRQDPGLGLRLIYFSYDVKMKEKGDIPEGYSVSREKKERFSLILESASTNQTSMYLCASKGQIMLGNQPQHFGDGTRLSIL.

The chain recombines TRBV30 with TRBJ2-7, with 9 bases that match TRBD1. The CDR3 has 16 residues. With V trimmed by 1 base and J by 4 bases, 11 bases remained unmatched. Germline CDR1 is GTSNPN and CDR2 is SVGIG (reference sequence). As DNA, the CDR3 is TGTGCCTGGAGTGCGTCCCGGACAGGGGATATATACGAGCAGTACTTC. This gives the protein CAWSASRTGDIYEQYF.